The 32 T cell receptor beta chains below come from one sample, sequenced in a study of cytomegalovirus exposure and HLA in healthy donors. Use of 60 Vbeta and 13 Jbeta primers characterized the PCR. The repertoire was sequenced with immunoSEQ multiplex PCR; TCRdb's copy has only in-frame clones and lacks some. The profile shows 100,000 to 150,000 clones, 60% to 85% of them singletons. Specimen: PBMCs. These receptors came from a human donor in good health.

The V and J genes are TRBV4-2 and TRBJ2-3; 9 bases line up with TRBD2. V was pared by 1 base and J by 5 bases, with 10 bases of the junction left unmatched. CDR3 length: 17 amino acids. The germline gives CDR1 LGHNA, CDR2 YNFKEQ. The CDR3 nucleotides read TGTGCCAGCAGCCAAGGTAGCGGGGGAGGCCTGGAAGATACGCAGTATTTT. Amino acid sequence: CASSQGSGGGLEDTQYF.

The chain joins TRBV27 to TRBJ2-7; TRBD1 agrees at 11 bases. This CDR3 is 14 amino acids long. The V and J ends lost 5 bases and 4 bases, in that order; junction bases with no gene match: 4. Germline assignment: CDR1 MNHEY and CDR2 SMNVEV (reference sequence). CDR3 loop: CASSIRDRGYEQYF. DNA for the CDR3: TGTGCCAGCAGTATCAGGGACAGGGGGTACGAGCAGTACTTC.

As regards this clone: One end of the junction does not line up with germline, which may come from a read error. The V gene is TRBV2, the J gene TRBJ2-7; D is perhaps TRBD2 (6 bases). The CDR3 loop spans 14 amino acids. The germline CDR1 and CDR2 sequences are SNHLY and FYNNEI. This CDR3 reads CASREGDWIYEQYF. The CDR3 bases are TGTGCCAGCAGAGAAGGGGACTGGATCTACGAGCAGTACTTC.

The V and J genes are TRBV7-8 and TRBJ1-2; tentative D call: TRBD1 (6 bases). The CDR3 spans 12 residues. Trimming removed 5 bases at V and 4 bases at J, with 8 bases between. Germline V gene lookup returns CDR1 SGHVS and CDR2 FQNEAQ. CDR3 nucleotide sequence: TGTGCCAGCAGCCCCAGGGGCTATGGCTACACCTTC. It yields the protein CASSPRGYGYTF.

V usage is TRBV18 and J usage is TRBJ2-7, with 7 bases aligning to TRBD1. The ends lost 4 bases at V and 2 bases at J; junction bases unmatched: 8. This CDR3 is 15 amino acids long. Germline CDR1 and CDR2: KGHSH and LQKENI. CDR3 bases: TGTGCCAGCTCACTTTCAGACAGGGATGCCTACGAGCAGTACTTC. Protein sequence: CASSLSDRDAYEQYF.

The chain couples TRBV9 to TRBJ2-3; TRBD1 matches 9 bases. Germline CDR1 and CDR2: SGDLS and YYNGEE. Unmatched junction bases numbered 2, after V lost 3 bases and J lost 0 bases. This CDR3 comprises 15 residues. The CDR3 loop reads CASSATGGSTDTQYF. In nucleotides, the CDR3 is TGTGCCAGCAGCGCAACAGGGGGCAGCACAGATACGCAGTATTTT.

This clone was seen only once. This rearrangement joins TRBV2 to TRBJ2-1; D is perhaps TRBD1 (6 bases). Trimming shortened V by 7 bases and J by 7 bases, and 14 bases separated the two germline ends. Germline loops: CDR1 SNHLY, CDR2 FYNNEI. This CDR3 region has 13 residues. This CDR3 reads CASIQGATNEQFF. CDR3 nucleotide sequence: TGTGCCAGCATACAGGGAGCTACAAATGAGCAGTTCTTC. Full variable domain (outside the CDR3, taken from reference TRBV2 and TRBJ2-1): EPEVTQTPSHQVTQMGQEVILRCVPISNHLYFYWYRQILGQKVEFLVSFYNNEISEKSEIFDDQFSVERPDGSNFTLKIRSTKLEDSAMYFCASIQGATNEQFFGPGTRLTVL.

This clone was observed a single time. The genes are TRBV5-6 and TRBJ1-6; D remains unclear. V lost 0 bases and J lost 9, with 10 bases in between. CDR1 SGHDT and CDR2 YYEEEE come from the germline V gene. This CDR3 spans 14 amino acids. CDR3 nucleotides: TGTGCCAGCAGCTTGGGCGCAGAGGCTTCACCCCTCCACTTT. It encodes CASSLGAEASPLHF.

V gene TRBV2 combines with J gene TRBJ2-5; a weak D match, TRBD2 (7 bases). V dropped 8 bases and J dropped 10 bases, with 47 bases sitting between them. CDR1 and CDR2 from the germline V gene are SNHLY and FYNNEI. This CDR3 has 22 amino acids. The CDR3: CASARAGDTPRGTGDTRDSQYF. CDR3 coding DNA: TGTGCCAGCGCCAGGGCGGGGGATACGCCTAGGGGGACGGGGGATACAAGAGATAGCCAGTACTTC.

V is TRBV7-9 and J is TRBJ1-1; possible D gene TRBD1, 5 bases. The CDR3 runs to 13 residues. The germline gives CDR1 SEHNR, CDR2 FQNEAQ (reference sequence). Trimming removed 4 bases at V and 3 bases at J, with 9 bases between. CDR3 sequence reads: CASSSGTYTEAFF. The CDR3 DNA is TGTGCCAGCAGCTCCGGGACTTACACTGAAGCTTTCTTT.

The gene calls are TRBV19 and TRBJ2-2, with D perhaps matching TRBD2 (5 bases). Germline V gene lookup returns CDR1 LNHDA and CDR2 SQIVND (reference sequence). This CDR3 contains 15 residues. V lost 3 bases, J lost 4 bases, and 12 bases lay in between. The chain's CDR3 is CASSILGDPTGELFF. The CDR3 bases are TGTGCCAGTAGTATTTTGGGAGATCCCACCGGGGAGCTGTTTTTT.

In regard to this clone: A junction boundary mismatches the germline segment, possibly from a read error. The chain links TRBV6-5 to TRBJ1-1, with D unclear. The CDR3 sequence is 15 residues long. Germline-derived CDR1 and CDR2 are MNHEY and SVGAGI. CDR3 sequence: CAGSYSLDMNTEAFF. The DNA for the CDR3 is TGTGCCGGCAGTTACTCTCTCGACATGAACACTGAAGCTTTCTTT.

The chain is built from TRBV9 and TRBJ2-1, with D maybe TRBD2 (5 bases). The V end lost 4 bases, the J end lost 10 bases, and 15 bases lay between the germline ends. There are 13 residues in the CDR3. Germline CDR1 and CDR2: SGDLS and YYNGEE. The CDR3: CASSPRGTPEQFF. The CDR3 DNA follows: TGTGCCAGCAGCCCCCGGGGAACCCCGGAGCAGTTCTTC. The full variable domain, completed using reference TRBV9 and TRBJ2-1, is DSGVTQTPKHLITATGQRVTLRCSPRSGDLSVYWYQQSLDQGLQFLIQYYNGEERAKGNILERFSAQQFPDLHSELNLSSLELGDSALYFCASSPRGTPEQFFGPGTRLTVL.

The chain combines TRBV13 with TRBJ1-2, with unresolved D. Germline V lookup: CDR1 PRHDT, CDR2 FYEKMQ (reference sequence). The CDR3 contains 14 residues. V shed 5 bases and J shed 3 bases, with 13 bases lying between them. In nucleotides, the CDR3 is TGTGCCAGCAGCACTATCGACCGCCACTATGGCTACACCTTC. Protein: CASSTIDRHYGYTF. Full variable domain (outside the CDR3, taken from reference TRBV13 and TRBJ1-2): AAGVIQSPRHLIKEKRETATLKCYPIPRHDTVYWYQQGPGQDPQFLISFYEKMQSDKGSIPDRFSAQQFSDYHSELNMSSLELGDSALYFCASSTIDRHYGYTFGSGTRLTVV.

The chain uses TRBV19 and TRBJ1-4; D is uncertain. The V gene's germline CDR1 is LNHDA and CDR2 SQIVND (reference sequence). CDR3 length: 14 residues. V lost 7 bases, J lost 13 bases, and 22 bases lay in between. Here the CDR3 reads CASTRVGAAGGLFF. DNA for the CDR3: TGTGCCAGTACCCGAGTAGGCGCGGCGGGCGGACTGTTTTTT.

The CDR3 nucleotides are TGCGCCAGCCGCGACGGGGGATCATCGGTGAACACTGAAGCTTTCTTT. Translated: CASRDGGSSVNTEAFF. The genes are TRBV5-1 and TRBJ1-1, with a tentative D call TRBD1 (5 bases). Trimming removed 7 bases from V and 0 bases from J, with 19 bases in between. Germline V gives CDR1 SGHRS, CDR2 YFSETQ. CDR3 length equals 16 residues.

For this clone: One end of the junction is discordant with germline, which a read error may explain. The gene calls are TRBV7-3 and TRBJ2-3, with 9 positions matching TRBD2. This CDR3 has 14 residues. The germline gives CDR1 SGHTA, CDR2 FQGTGA. The chain's CDR3 is CASSPGTSRDTQYF. The CDR3 DNA is TGTGCCAGCAGCCCAGGGACTAGCAGAGATACGCAGTATTTT.

This clone was recorded once. The chain joins TRBV15 to TRBJ1-6, with 9 bases identical to TRBD1. The CDR3 extends over 16 amino acids. The germline CDR1 and CDR2 sequences are LNHNV and YYDKDF (reference sequence). After removal of 4 bases from V and 1 base from J, the junction contained 2 bases not matched to a gene. CDR3 in amino acids: CATSNRGRSYNSPLHF. As DNA, the CDR3 is TGTGCCACCAGCAACAGGGGGCGTTCCTATAATTCACCCCTCCACTTT.

V and J are TRBV27 and TRBJ2-7; D perhaps matches TRBD1 (7 bases). In germline, CDR1 is MNHEY, CDR2 SMNVEV (reference sequence). Trimming left V 5 bases short and J 7 bases short, with 21 bases between. CDR3 size: 15 residues. The CDR3 bases are TGTGCCAGCAGTCCTCGACAGGGCGGGATGTGGGAGCAGTACTTC. Translating it yields CASSPRQGGMWEQYF.

The CDR3 loop reads CASRDNNYGYTF. In nucleotides, the CDR3 is TGCGCCAGCAGGGACAACAACTATGGCTACACCTTC. The chain recombines TRBV5-1 with TRBJ1-2; a weak D match, TRBD1 (5 bases). In germline, CDR1 is SGHRS, CDR2 YFSETQ. This CDR3 has 12 amino acids. Trimming removed 5 bases from V and 2 bases from J, with 7 bases in between.

This sequence joins TRBV19 and TRBJ1-1; 10 bases map to TRBD1. The CDR3 extends over 13 amino acids. Germline V gives CDR1 LNHDA, CDR2 SQIVND (reference sequence). The ends lost 11 bases at V and 3 bases at J; junction bases unmatched: 6. CDR3 region: CAAGQGRDTEAFF. Written as DNA, the CDR3 is TGTGCCGCGGGACAGGGGAGAGACACTGAAGCTTTCTTT.

This chain links TRBV10-1 with TRBJ2-3; TRBD1 might be the D (5 bases). Trimming pared 3 bases from V and 5 bases from J, leaving 18 bases between. There are 16 residues in the CDR3. Germline-derived CDR1 and CDR2 are WNHNN and SYGVQD (reference sequence). In DNA, the CDR3 is TGCGCCAGCAGTGATAGGGCCAGGGTGGGCGTAGATACGCAGTATTTT. It encodes CASSDRARVGVDTQYF.

The V and J genes are TRBV5-6 and TRBJ1-2, with TRBD1 matching 9 bases. V lost 4 bases to trimming and J lost 4 bases; unmatched junction nucleotides: 11. The CDR3 consists of 16 residues. CDR1 and CDR2 (germline): SGHDT, YYEEEE. The CDR3: CASSGGGQGFLYGYTF. Here the CDR3 DNA reads TGTGCCAGCAGCGGGGGGGGACAGGGCTTCCTCTATGGCTACACCTTC.

The rearrangement uses TRBV18 and TRBJ2-5; D is possibly TRBD2 (5 bases). The V end was cut by 2 bases, the J end by 1 base, with 11 bases between. The germline V gene has CDR1 KGHSH and CDR2 LQKENI. The CDR3 runs 15 residues. The CDR3 spells CASSPTTGIQETQYF. In DNA form, the CDR3 reads TGTGCCAGCTCACCAACTACGGGGATCCAAGAGACCCAGTACTTC.

The chain links TRBV23-1 to TRBJ1-3; tentatively, D is TRBD1 (6 bases). TRBV23-1 is annotated as an ORF whose role is uncertain. The germline V and J ends were trimmed by 0 bases and 2 bases, with 11 bases remaining between them. The CDR3 covers 16 residues. The CDR3: CASSQSTGGAGNTIYF. In nucleotides, the CDR3 is TGCGCCAGCAGTCAATCGACTGGGGGCGCTGGAAACACCATATATTTT.

This clone was counted a single time. V and J are TRBV7-8 and TRBJ2-1; a weak D match, TRBD2 (5 bases). V shed 5 bases and J shed 6 bases, with 17 bases lying between them. Looked up from germline, CDR1 is SGHVS and CDR2 is FQNEAQ. The CDR3 sequence is 15 residues long. The CDR3 here is CASSTPRGQSNEQFF. The CDR3 nucleotides read TGTGCCAGCAGCACCCCCCGGGGTCAGAGCAATGAGCAGTTCTTC. Complete variable domain (other parts from reference TRBV7-8 and TRBJ2-1): GAGVSQSPRYKVAKRGQDVALRCDPISGHVSLFWYQQALGQGPEFLTYFQNEAQLDKSGLPSDRFFAERPEGSVSTLKIQRTQQEDSAVYLCASSTPRGQSNEQFFGPGTRLTVL.

There are a few counts of this clone. The chain links TRBV28 to TRBJ1-2, with a possible D match to TRBD1 (5 bases). V was shortened by 7 bases and J by 5 bases, with 11 bases between the two germline ends. This CDR3 is 12 amino acids long. Germline lookup yields CDR1 MDHEN and CDR2 SYDVKM. The CDR3 loop is CASKQGRYGYTF. The CDR3 DNA reads TGTGCCAGCAAGCAGGGAAGGTATGGCTACACCTTC.

J is TRBJ1-2 and V is TRBV28, with D unclear. Germline CDR1 MDHEN, CDR2 SYDVKM. The CDR3 has 13 residues. V was pared by 3 bases and J by 2 bases, with 7 bases between. Written as DNA, the CDR3 is TGTGCCAGCAGTTTTGGAGTAAACTATGGCTACACCTTC. This gives the protein CASSFGVNYGYTF.

The CDR3 DNA follows: TGTGCCAGCAGCTTATGGGGGGAACACAATGAGCAGTTCTTC. Amino acid sequence: CASSLWGEHNEQFF. V is TRBV11-3 and J is TRBJ2-1; weak D call: TRBD2 (6 bases). Trimming took off 2 bases at V and 5 bases at J, with 10 bases between the two ends. Germline V lookup: CDR1 SGHNT, CDR2 YENEEA. This CDR3 region has 14 residues.

The chain carries TRBV6-6 and TRBJ1-5; D remains ambiguous. Trimming shortened V by 2 bases and J by 6 bases, and 11 bases separated the two germline ends. This CDR3 has 14 amino acids. Looked up from germline, CDR1 is MNHNY and CDR2 is SVGAGI (reference sequence). Written as DNA, the CDR3 is TGTGCCAGCAGTTACGGTGGAGACGGTCAGCCCCAGCATTTT. Translation gives CASSYGGDGQPQHF.

This clone was seen a few times. The rearrangement uses TRBV2 and TRBJ1-6; D unresolved. This CDR3 contains 14 residues. Deletions cut 8 bases from V and 9 bases from J, with 17 bases between. The V gene's germline CDR1 is SNHLY and CDR2 FYNNEI. CDR3: CASSGSGIISPLHF. The CDR3 DNA reads as TGTGCCAGCTCAGGATCGGGGATAATTTCACCCCTCCACTTT.

The chain combines TRBV9 with TRBJ2-7; D unresolved. V lost 4 bases to trimming and J lost 5 bases, with 13 bases between them. The germline V gene encodes CDR1 SGDLS and CDR2 YYNGEE. CDR3 size: 13 residues. The CDR3 DNA follows: TGTGCCAGCAGCCTCTCCATAAGCCACGAGCAGTACTTC. This translates into CASSLSISHEQYF.